Ten or more counts support the clone carrying this T cell receptor beta chain. RNA transcripts provided the source from which TCR beta CDR3 regions were amplified. TCR CDR3 underwent first-round RT-PCR with the HTBI primer set. A single record per CDR3 protein comes from TCRdb applying MiXCR to the multiplex PCR reads. The sample has fewer than 700,000 distinct CDR3 sequences; about 16% are singletons. This sample was included in a study of T cells in Graves' hyperthyroidism and ophthalmopathy. Sequences were obtained from blood. The sequence derives from a woman aged 25 to 39 with Graves' hyperthyroidism.

The CDR3 here is CASNMRDTPDEQFF. CDR3 sequence (DNA): TGTGCCAGCAATATGCGGGACACCCCCGATGAGCAGTTCTTC. The chain joins TRBV3-1 to TRBJ2-1; the D call may be TRBD1 or TRBD2 (6 bases each). The ends were cut back, 7 bases at V and 8 bases at J, with 18 bases in the middle. CDR3 size: 14 residues. Germline V gene lookup returns CDR1 LGHDT and CDR2 YNNKEL (reference sequence).